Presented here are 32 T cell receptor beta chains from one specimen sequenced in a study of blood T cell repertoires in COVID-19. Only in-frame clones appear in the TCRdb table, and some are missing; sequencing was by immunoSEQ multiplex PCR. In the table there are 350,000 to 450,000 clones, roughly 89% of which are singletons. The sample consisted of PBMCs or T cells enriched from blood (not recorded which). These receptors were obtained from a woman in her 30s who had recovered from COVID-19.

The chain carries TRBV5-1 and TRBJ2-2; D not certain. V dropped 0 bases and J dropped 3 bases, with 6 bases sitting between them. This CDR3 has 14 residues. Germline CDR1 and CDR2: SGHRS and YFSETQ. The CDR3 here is CASSLALDTGELFF. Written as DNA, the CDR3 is TGCGCCAGCAGCTTGGCCCTCGACACCGGGGAGCTGTTTTTT.

The CDR3 loop reads CASSFRDRGRSEQFF. In DNA, the CDR3 is TGTGCCAGCAGCTTCCGGGACAGGGGACGTAGTGAGCAGTTCTTC. J is TRBJ2-1 and V is TRBV5-6, with 10 bases identical to TRBD1. The ends lost 2 bases at V and 9 bases at J; junction bases unmatched: 8. The CDR3 extends over 15 amino acids. CDR1 SGHDT and CDR2 YYEEEE come from the germline V gene.

The CDR3 region is CASSLGTGGAYEQYF. The CDR3 DNA sequence: TGTGCCAGCAGCTTGGGGACAGGGGGCGCTTACGAGCAGTACTTC. V and J are TRBV7-6 and TRBJ2-7; TRBD1 matches 12 bases. The CDR3 has 15 amino acids. Germline values: CDR1 SGHVS, CDR2 FNYEAQ. Trimming at V came to 3 bases and at J to 4 bases, leaving 4 bases not matched to a gene.

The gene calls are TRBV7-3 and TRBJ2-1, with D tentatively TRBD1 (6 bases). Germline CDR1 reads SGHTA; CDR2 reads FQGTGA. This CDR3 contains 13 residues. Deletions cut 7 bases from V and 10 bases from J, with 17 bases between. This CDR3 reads CASTSRGSGEQFF. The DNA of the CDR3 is TGTGCCAGCACCTCCAGGGGAAGCGGCGAGCAGTTCTTC.

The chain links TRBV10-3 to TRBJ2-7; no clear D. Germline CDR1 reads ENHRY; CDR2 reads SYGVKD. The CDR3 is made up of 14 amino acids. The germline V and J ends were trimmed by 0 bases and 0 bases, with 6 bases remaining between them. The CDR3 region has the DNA TGTGCCATCAGTGAGTCGGGCATCTCCTACGAGCAGTACTTC. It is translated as CAISESGISYEQYF.

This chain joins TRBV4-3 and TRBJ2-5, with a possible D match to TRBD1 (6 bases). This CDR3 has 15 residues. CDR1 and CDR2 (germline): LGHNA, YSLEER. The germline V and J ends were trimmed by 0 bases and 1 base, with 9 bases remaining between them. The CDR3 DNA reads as TGCGCCAGCAGCCAAGACAGGGGATTCCAAGAGACCCAGTACTTC. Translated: CASSQDRGFQETQYF.

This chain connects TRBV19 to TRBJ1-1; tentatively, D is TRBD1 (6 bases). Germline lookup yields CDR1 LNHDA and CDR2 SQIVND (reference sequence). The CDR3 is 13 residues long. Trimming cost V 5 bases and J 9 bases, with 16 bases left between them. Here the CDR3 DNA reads TGTGCCAGTAGTTTCCGGGACATCAAGCAAGCTTTCTTT. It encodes CASSFRDIKQAFF.

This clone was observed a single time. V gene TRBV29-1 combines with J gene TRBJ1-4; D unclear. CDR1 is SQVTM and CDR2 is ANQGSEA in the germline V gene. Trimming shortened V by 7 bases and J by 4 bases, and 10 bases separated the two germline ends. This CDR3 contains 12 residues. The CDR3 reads CSGGHVNEKLFF. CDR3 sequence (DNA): TGCAGCGGTGGGCATGTTAATGAAAAACTGTTTTTT.

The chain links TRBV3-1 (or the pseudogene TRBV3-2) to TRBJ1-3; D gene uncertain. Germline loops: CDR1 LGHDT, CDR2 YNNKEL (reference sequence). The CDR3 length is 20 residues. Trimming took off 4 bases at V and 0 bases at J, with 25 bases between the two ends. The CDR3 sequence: CASSRSVAKSGLVSGNTIYF. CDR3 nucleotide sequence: TGTGCCAGCAGCCGAAGCGTCGCAAAATCAGGACTAGTCTCTGGAAACACCATATATTTT.

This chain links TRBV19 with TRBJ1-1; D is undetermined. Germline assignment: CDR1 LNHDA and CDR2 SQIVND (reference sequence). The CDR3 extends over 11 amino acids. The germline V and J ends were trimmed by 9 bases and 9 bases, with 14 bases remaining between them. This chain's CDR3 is CASTLREQAFF. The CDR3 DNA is TGTGCCAGCACCCTGCGGGAACAAGCTTTCTTT.

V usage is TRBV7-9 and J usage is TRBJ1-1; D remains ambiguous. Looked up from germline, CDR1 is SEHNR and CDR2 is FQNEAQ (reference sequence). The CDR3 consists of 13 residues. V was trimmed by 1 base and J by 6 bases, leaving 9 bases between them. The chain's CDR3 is CASSLGERAEAFF. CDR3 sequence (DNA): TGTGCCAGCAGCTTAGGTGAGCGGGCTGAAGCTTTCTTT.

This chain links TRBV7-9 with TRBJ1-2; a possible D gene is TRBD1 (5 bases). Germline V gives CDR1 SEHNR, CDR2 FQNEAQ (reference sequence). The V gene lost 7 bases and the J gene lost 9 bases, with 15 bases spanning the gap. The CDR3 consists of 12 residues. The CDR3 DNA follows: TGTGCCAGCAATGGGGCTCAGAAGCGCTACACCTTC. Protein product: CASNGAQKRYTF.

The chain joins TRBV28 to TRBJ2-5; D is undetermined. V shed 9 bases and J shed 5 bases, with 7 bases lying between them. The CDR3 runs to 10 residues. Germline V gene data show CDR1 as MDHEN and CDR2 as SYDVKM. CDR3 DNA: TGTGCCAGGATTCGGGAGACCCAGTACTTC. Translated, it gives CARIRETQYF.

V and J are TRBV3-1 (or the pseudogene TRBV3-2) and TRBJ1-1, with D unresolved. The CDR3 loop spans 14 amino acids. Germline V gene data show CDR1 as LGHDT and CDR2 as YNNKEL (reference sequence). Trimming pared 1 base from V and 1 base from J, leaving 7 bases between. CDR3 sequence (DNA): TGTGCCAGCAGCCAAGCTTACAAGAACACTGAAGCTTTCTTT. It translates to CASSQAYKNTEAFF.

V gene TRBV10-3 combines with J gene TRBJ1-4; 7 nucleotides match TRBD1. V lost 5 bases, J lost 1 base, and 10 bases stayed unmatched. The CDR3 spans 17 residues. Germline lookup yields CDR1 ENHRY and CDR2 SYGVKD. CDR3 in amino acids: CAISTPRQGKTNEKLFF. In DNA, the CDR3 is TGTGCCATCAGTACGCCGCGACAGGGTAAAACTAATGAAAAACTGTTTTTT.

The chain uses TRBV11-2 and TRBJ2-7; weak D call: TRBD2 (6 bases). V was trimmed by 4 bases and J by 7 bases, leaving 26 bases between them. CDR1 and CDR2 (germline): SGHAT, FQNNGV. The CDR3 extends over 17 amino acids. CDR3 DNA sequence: TGTGCCAGCAGCTCCCGCGGAACTAGCTCCGCAACGAGAGAGCAGTACTTC. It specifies CASSSRGTSSATREQYF.

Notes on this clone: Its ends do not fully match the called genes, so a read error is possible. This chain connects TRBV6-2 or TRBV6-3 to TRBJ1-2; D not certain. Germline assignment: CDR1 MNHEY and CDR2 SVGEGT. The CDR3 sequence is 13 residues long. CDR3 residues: CASSHSNTYGYTF. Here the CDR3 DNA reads TGTGCCAGCAGTCACTCGAACACCTATGGCTACACCTTC.

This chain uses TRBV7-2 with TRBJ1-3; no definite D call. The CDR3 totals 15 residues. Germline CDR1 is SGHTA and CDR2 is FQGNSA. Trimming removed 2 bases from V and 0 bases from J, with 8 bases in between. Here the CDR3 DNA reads TGTGCCAGCAGCTTATCTGTAAACTCTGGAAACACCATATATTTT. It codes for CASSLSVNSGNTIYF.

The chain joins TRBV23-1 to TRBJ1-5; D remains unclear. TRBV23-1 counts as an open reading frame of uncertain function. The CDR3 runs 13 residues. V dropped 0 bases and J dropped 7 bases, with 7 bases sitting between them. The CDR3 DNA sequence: TGCGCCAGCAGTCAATCGCGGCCGCAGCCCCAGCATTTT. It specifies CASSQSRPQPQHF.

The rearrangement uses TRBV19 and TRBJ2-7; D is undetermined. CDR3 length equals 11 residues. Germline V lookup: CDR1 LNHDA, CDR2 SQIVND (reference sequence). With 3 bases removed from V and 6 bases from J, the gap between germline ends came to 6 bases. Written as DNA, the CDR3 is TGTGCCAGTAGTATCGGGTCCGAGCAGTACTTC. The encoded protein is CASSIGSEQYF.

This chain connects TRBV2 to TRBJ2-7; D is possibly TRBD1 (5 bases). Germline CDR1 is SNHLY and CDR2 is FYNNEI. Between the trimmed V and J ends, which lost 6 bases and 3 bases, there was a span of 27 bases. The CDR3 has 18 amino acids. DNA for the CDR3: TGTGCCAGCAGCGAGTTCCCCCGTTCGGCGGACACGGACTACGAGCAGTACTTC. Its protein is CASSEFPRSADTDYEQYF. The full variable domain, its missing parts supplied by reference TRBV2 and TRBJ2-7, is EPEVTQTPSHQVTQMGQEVILRCVPISNHLYFYWYRQILGQKVEFLVSFYNNEISEKSEIFDDQFSVERPDGSNFTLKIRSTKLEDSAMYFCASSEFPRSADTDYEQYFGPGTRLTVT.

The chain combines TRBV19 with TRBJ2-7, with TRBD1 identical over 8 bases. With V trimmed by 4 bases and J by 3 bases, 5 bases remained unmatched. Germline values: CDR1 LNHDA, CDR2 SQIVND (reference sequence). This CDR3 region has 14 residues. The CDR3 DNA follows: TGTGCCAGTAGTAGAATCGGACAGGGCTACGAGCAGTACTTC. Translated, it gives CASSRIGQGYEQYF.

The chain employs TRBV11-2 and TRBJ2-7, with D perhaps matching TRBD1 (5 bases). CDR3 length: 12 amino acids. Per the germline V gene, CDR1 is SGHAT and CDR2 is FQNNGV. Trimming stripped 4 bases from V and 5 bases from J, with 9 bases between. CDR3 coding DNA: TGTGCCAGCAGCTCCAGGGTGAACGAGCAGTACTTC. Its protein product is CASSSRVNEQYF.

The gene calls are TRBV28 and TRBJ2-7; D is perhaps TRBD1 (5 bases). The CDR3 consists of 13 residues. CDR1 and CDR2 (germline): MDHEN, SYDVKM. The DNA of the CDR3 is TGTGCAGGGCGCAGGGCCCCAGGCTACGAGCAGTACTTC. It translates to CAGRRAPGYEQYF.

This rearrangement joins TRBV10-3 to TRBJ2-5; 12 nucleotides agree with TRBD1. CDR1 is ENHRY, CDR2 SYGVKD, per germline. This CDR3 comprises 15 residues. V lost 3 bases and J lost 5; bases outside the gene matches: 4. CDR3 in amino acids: CAISEGTGGSETQYF. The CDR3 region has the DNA TGTGCCATCAGTGAAGGGACAGGGGGCTCCGAGACCCAGTACTTC.

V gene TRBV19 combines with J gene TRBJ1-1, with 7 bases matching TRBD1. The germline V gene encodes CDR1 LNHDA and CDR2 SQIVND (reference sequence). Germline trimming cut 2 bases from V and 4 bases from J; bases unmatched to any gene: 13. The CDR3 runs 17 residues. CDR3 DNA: TGTGCCAGTAGTATACCGGGGGCAGGGGGTCTGAGCACTGAAGCTTTCTTT. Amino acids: CASSIPGAGGLSTEAFF.

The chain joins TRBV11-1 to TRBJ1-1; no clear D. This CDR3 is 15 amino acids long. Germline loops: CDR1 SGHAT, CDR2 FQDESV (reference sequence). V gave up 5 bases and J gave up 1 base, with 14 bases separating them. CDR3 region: CASSLVPRANTEAFF. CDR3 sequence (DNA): TGTGCCAGCAGCCTAGTCCCCCGCGCGAACACTGAAGCTTTCTTT.

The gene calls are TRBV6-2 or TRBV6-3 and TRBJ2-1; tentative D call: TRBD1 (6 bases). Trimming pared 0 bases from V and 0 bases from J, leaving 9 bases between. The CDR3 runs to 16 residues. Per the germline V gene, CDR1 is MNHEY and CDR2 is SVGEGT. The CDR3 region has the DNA TGTGCCAGCAGTTACTCAACAGGGACCTCCTACAATGAGCAGTTCTTC. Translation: CASSYSTGTSYNEQFF.

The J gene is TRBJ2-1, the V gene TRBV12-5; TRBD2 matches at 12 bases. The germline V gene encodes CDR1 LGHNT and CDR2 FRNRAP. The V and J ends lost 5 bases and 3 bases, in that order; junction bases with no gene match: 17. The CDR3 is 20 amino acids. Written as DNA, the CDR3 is TGTGCTAGTGGTGTCCCCACACTAGCGGGGGGAACACATTTCTACAATGAGCAGTTCTTC. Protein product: CASGVPTLAGGTHFYNEQFF.

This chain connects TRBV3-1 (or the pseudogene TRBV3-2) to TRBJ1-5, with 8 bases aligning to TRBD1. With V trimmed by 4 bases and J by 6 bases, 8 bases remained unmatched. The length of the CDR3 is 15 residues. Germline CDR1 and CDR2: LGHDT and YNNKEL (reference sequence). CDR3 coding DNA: TGTGCCAGCAGCCCGTCGGGACAGGTCCGTCAGCCCCAGCATTTT. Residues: CASSPSGQVRQPQHF.

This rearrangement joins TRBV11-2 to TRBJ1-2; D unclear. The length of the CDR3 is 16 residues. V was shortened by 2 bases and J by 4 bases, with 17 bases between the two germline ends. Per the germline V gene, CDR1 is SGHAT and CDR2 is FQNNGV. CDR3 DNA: TGTGCCAGCAGCTTATCACGTTTTCAGGACTTCTATGGCTACACCTTC. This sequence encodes CASSLSRFQDFYGYTF.

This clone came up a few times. CDR3: CASSRDSSELFF. CDR3 in DNA: TGTGCCAGCAGTCGGGACAGTTCCGAGCTGTTTTTT. The genes are TRBV7-3 and TRBJ2-2; 7 nucleotides agree with TRBD1. Unmatched junction bases numbered 6, after V lost 6 bases and J lost 11 bases. Germline values: CDR1 SGHTA, CDR2 FQGTGA. This CDR3 is built from 12 residues. The complete variable domain, with remaining parts taken from reference TRBV7-3 and TRBJ2-2, reads GAGVSQTPSNKVTEKGKYVELRCDPISGHTALYWYRQSLGQGPEFLIYFQGTGAADDSGLPNDRFFAVRPEGSVSTLKIQRTERGDSAVYLCASSRDSSELFFGEGSRLTVL.